This T cell receptor (beta chain) was recovered during a study of cytomegalovirus exposure and HLA in healthy donors. Study-level points and caveats: In a later analysis, a genetic analysis reported fewer productive-TCR N-insertions in an Asian-associated ancestry cluster than the cohort average.

On this clone: Its antigen is still unknown.

The CDR3 has 15 amino acids. From germline, CDR1 is MNHEY and CDR2 SMNVEV (reference sequence). V lost 4 bases and J 0 bases, leaving 10 bases between the germline ends. Primers for the PCR totalled 60 Vbeta and 13 Jbeta. The method was immunoSEQ multiplex PCR; TCRdb's version includes in-frame clones alone and lacks a portion of them. The table has about 160,000 clones, roughly 70% seen once. The receptor's source is a woman aged 35 to 49 in good health and CMV-seropositive. The sample consisted of PBMCs. The genes are TRBV27 and TRBJ2-1; possibly TRBD2 for D (5 bases). CDR3 bases: TGTGCCAGCAGTTCCATGGACTTCTCCTACAATGAGCAGTTCTTC. This codes for CASSSMDFSYNEQFF.